What follows are 17 T cell receptor beta chains derived from one specimen sequenced in a study of blood T cell repertoires in COVID-19. Generated by immunoSEQ multiplex PCR, the TCRdb table keeps only in-frame clones and is missing some. Among roughly 290,000 clones, about 86% were seen once, and the ten largest hold approximately 2.2%. Material: peripheral blood. The receptors derive from a woman aged 25 to 45 who had recovered from COVID-19.

A word on this clone: Other DNA sequences in the same sample also yield this CDR3. This sequence joins TRBV28 and TRBJ2-1; TRBD2 agrees at 13 bases. Germline V gives CDR1 MDHEN, CDR2 SYDVKM. The V gene end was trimmed by 2 bases and the J gene end by 6 bases; junction bases not matched to a gene: 1. The CDR3 covers 15 residues. The CDR3 bases are TGTGCCAGCAGTTTAGGGACTAGCGGGATCAATGAGCAGTTCTTC. Translating it yields CASSLGTSGINEQFF.

This chain joins TRBV6-5 and TRBJ2-2; D gene uncertain. The CDR3 totals 14 residues. Trimming left V 0 bases short and J 5 bases short, with 7 bases between. Germline lookup yields CDR1 MNHEY and CDR2 SVGAGI. The CDR3 DNA is TGTGCCAGCAGTTACTCCGAGGCTACCGGGGAGCTGTTTTTT. This translates into CASSYSEATGELFF.

The chain is built from TRBV3-1 (or the pseudogene TRBV3-2) and TRBJ2-7; TRBD2 agrees at 8 bases. Germline CDR1 is LGHDT and CDR2 is YNNKEL (reference sequence). The CDR3 runs to 14 residues. V dropped 6 bases and J dropped 1; count of bases not matched to a gene: 5. The CDR3: CASRRAGDSYEQYF. The CDR3 region has the DNA TGTGCCAGCAGGCGAGCGGGAGATTCCTACGAGCAGTACTTC.

The genes are TRBV18 and TRBJ1-1; a weak D match, TRBD1 (6 bases). The length of the CDR3 is 14 residues. V was trimmed by 2 bases and J by 8 bases, leaving 15 bases between them. CDR1 KGHSH and CDR2 LQKENI come from the germline V gene. The CDR3 protein is CASSPSSGGMEAFF. CDR3 nucleotide sequence: TGTGCCAGCTCACCATCTTCTGGGGGCATGGAAGCTTTCTTT.

The rearrangement joins TRBV9 to TRBJ2-1, with 11 bases lining up with TRBD2. The CDR3 runs 16 residues. Trimming removed 3 bases from V and 7 bases from J; junction bases left unmatched: 9. Germline V gene sequence: CDR1 SGDLS, CDR2 YYNGEE. CDR3 DNA: TGTGCCAGCAGCGCGCCGGGACTAGCGGACAGAAATGAGCAGTTCTTC. Translation: CASSAPGLADRNEQFF.

This clone was picked up a small number of times. V and J are TRBV19 and TRBJ1-1; D perhaps matches TRBD1 (6 bases). V was pared by 8 bases and J by 0 bases, with 13 bases between. The CDR3 spans 14 residues. CDR1 and CDR2 (germline): LNHDA, SQIVND (reference sequence). This CDR3 is CASLPTGLNTEAFF. CDR3 nucleotides: TGTGCCAGTCTCCCGACAGGATTGAACACTGAAGCTTTCTTT.

This clone was recorded a few times. The gene calls are TRBV2 and TRBJ1-4, with a possible D match to TRBD1 (6 bases). CDR1 is SNHLY, CDR2 FYNNEI, per germline. This CDR3 has 14 residues. Between the trimmed V and J ends, which lost 7 bases and 7 bases, there was a span of 16 bases. CDR3 DNA: TGTGCCAGCAAAGGAAACAGGGCCGGTGAAAAACTGTTTTTT. Translating gives CASKGNRAGEKLFF.

This clone was observed a handful of times. The J gene is TRBJ2-2, the V gene TRBV7-9, with D possibly matching TRBD2 (6 bases). V was trimmed by 2 bases and J by 3 bases, leaving 16 bases between them. Germline CDR1 reads SEHNR; CDR2 reads FQNEAQ (reference sequence). This CDR3 is built from 17 residues. The CDR3 bases are TGTGCCAGCAGCTTACCCCGGGGGAAGAGACACACCGGGGAGCTGTTTTTT. Amino acids: CASSLPRGKRHTGELFF.

The CDR3 region is CASSLSGTVIDEQYF. DNA for the CDR3: TGTGCCAGCAGCTTATCCGGGACAGTTATCGACGAGCAGTACTTC. J is TRBJ2-7 and V is TRBV7-9; 7 bases fit TRBD1. Germline assignment: CDR1 SEHNR and CDR2 FQNEAQ (reference sequence). The junction had 9 bases not matched to a gene; V was cut back by 2 bases and J by 5 bases. This CDR3 comprises 15 residues.

The rearrangement uses TRBV7-9 and TRBJ2-1, with no clear D. Between the trimmed V and J ends, which lost 3 bases and 2 bases, there was a span of 5 bases. The CDR3 length is 13 residues. The germline CDR1 and CDR2 sequences are SEHNR and FQNEAQ (reference sequence). CDR3 amino acids: CASSFNPYNEQFF. In nucleotides, the CDR3 is TGTGCCAGCAGCTTTAATCCCTACAATGAGCAGTTCTTC.

The V and J genes are TRBV18 and TRBJ1-4; TRBD1 aligns across 10 bases. Germline lookup yields CDR1 KGHSH and CDR2 LQKENI. The V segment lost 3 bases and the J segment 7 bases; nucleotides outside the gene matches: 8. The CDR3 is 16 amino acids. This CDR3 is CASSPLAGTGAEKLFF. CDR3 bases: TGTGCCAGCTCACCCCTGGCAGGGACAGGGGCTGAAAAACTGTTTTTT.

This chain joins TRBV7-9 and TRBJ2-6; D might be TRBD2 (5 bases). V lost 0 bases and J lost 4, with 13 bases in between. Germline V gene lookup returns CDR1 SEHNR and CDR2 FQNEAQ (reference sequence). The CDR3 consists of 17 residues. This CDR3 is CASSLAVEDSGANVLTF. Written as DNA, the CDR3 is TGTGCCAGCAGCTTAGCGGTCGAGGACTCAGGGGCCAACGTCCTGACTTTC.

The chain couples TRBV7-8 to TRBJ2-1, with 7 bases lining up with TRBD2. J gave up 8 bases and V 4 bases, and 11 bases lay outside the gene matches. Germline CDR1 is SGHVS and CDR2 is FQNEAQ. This CDR3 region has 15 residues. The CDR3 protein is CASSSRGDWAYEQFF. Here the CDR3 DNA reads TGTGCCAGCAGCTCCCGGGGGGACTGGGCCTATGAGCAGTTCTTC.

The chain couples TRBV11-2 to TRBJ2-1, with D perhaps TRBD2 (6 bases). The CDR3 is 15 residues long. Germline-derived CDR1 and CDR2 are SGHAT and FQNNGV. The V end was cut by 5 bases, the J end by 5 bases, with 16 bases between. Here the CDR3 DNA reads TGTGCCAGCAGCCCCCGATCGACTAGGAACAATGAGCAGTTCTTC. Translation: CASSPRSTRNNEQFF.

The chain joins TRBV5-1 to TRBJ2-7, with 9 positions matching TRBD1. This CDR3 spans 16 amino acids. Germline loops: CDR1 SGHRS, CDR2 YFSETQ. With V trimmed by 4 bases and J by 1 base, 9 bases remained unmatched. The DNA for the CDR3 is TGCGCCAGCAGCCGGAATGCCGGGACAGGGTCCTACGAGCAGTACTTC. Its protein product is CASSRNAGTGSYEQYF.

The chain is built from TRBV5-1 and TRBJ2-7, with 7 bases aligning to TRBD1. Germline CDR1 SGHRS, CDR2 YFSETQ. V shed 7 bases, J shed 2 bases, and the junction held 12 bases outside the gene matches. CDR3 size: 15 residues. The CDR3 protein is CASRSPGTDTYEQYF. CDR3 sequence (DNA): TGCGCCAGCCGCTCACCCGGGACAGATACCTACGAGCAGTACTTC.

The CDR3 region has the DNA TGTGCCAGCAGCCCGGACAGGGCAGGTGAGCAGTTCTTC. Protein sequence: CASSPDRAGEQFF. This rearrangement joins TRBV3-1 (or the pseudogene TRBV3-2) to TRBJ2-1, with 8 bases aligning to TRBD1. The trim removed 4 bases at V and 9 bases at J, leaving 5 bases unmatched. This CDR3 comprises 13 residues. Germline CDR1 is LGHDT and CDR2 is YNNKEL (reference sequence).